These T cell receptor beta chains were read from a single sample in a study of response to subunit inactivated influenza vaccine. TCRdb re-called the RT-PCR reads with MiXCR, one entry per CDR3 protein. The sample has around 710,000 distinct CDR3 sequences, approximately 15% seen once. The specimen comprised PBMCs from blood, sampled 14 to 15 days before vaccination. The receptors come from a man over 45 who received an inactivated influenza vaccine. Each CDR3 is given with its conserved first and last residue. D genes are given only for firm matches. The size of a clone is reported for some rows only, either as once, few or many, or as a class for expanded clones.

TGTGCCATCAAGCGGGAGGTCCAAGAGACCCAGTACTTC	CAIKREVQETQYF	-	13	TRBV10-3	TRBJ2-5	TRBD2
TGTGCCAGCAGCGTAGAGGGACTAGCGGGCTCGAATGAGCAGTTCTTC	CASSVEGLAGSNEQFF	-	16	TRBV9	TRBJ2-1	TRBD2
TGCGCCAGCAGCGACCGACAGGACTACAATGAGCAGTTCTTC	CASSDRQDYNEQFF	few	14	TRBV5-1	TRBJ2-1	-
TGTGCCAGCAGCCAGGCAGGGCCTAGGATCTTC	CASSQAGPRIF	-	11	TRBV14	TRBJ2-1	-
TGTGCCAGCAGCTTTATCGGGACAGTCCCCGAGGAGCTGTTTTTT	CASSFIGTVPEELFF	-	15	TRBV27	TRBJ2-2	TRBD1
TGTGCCAGCAACGTACAGGGGATCAGGGGGACCCAGTACTTC	CASNVQGIRGTQYF	few	14	TRBV6-1	TRBJ2-5	TRBD1
TGTGCCAGCACCCTAGGGGTAAGTTGGCTGAACACTGAAGCTTTCTTT	CASTLGVSWLNTEAFF	-	16	TRBV12-3/TRBV12-4	TRBJ1-1	-
TGCAGTGCTGGAAGGCCGGGACAGGGGGTATTGGGAGCTTTCTTT	CSAGRPGQGVLGAFF	-	15	TRBV20-1	TRBJ1-1	TRBD1
TGTGCCAGCAGCCGCGCCGACGTTTTCCCAGATACGCAGTATTTT	CASSRADVFPDTQYF	few	15	TRBV5-6	TRBJ2-3	-
TGTGCCAGCAGTTTTCTAGGACAGGGAAGATCACCCCTCCACTTT	CASSFLGQGRSPLHF	-	15	TRBV12-3/TRBV12-4	TRBJ1-6	TRBD1
TGTGCCAGCAGTTTAAGATATACGGGAGGGCGGGGCACTGAAGCTTTCTTT	CASSLRYTGGRGTEAFF	-	17	TRBV27	TRBJ1-1	-
TGTGCCAGCAGCTTAGGTGTCTCATTACCTTATGGCTACACCTTC	CASSLGVSLPYGYTF	-	15	TRBV7-9	TRBJ1-2	-
TGTGCCAGCACCCCCGGGACTAGTTTCTACAATGAGCAGTTCTTC	CASTPGTSFYNEQFF	-	15	TRBV12-3/TRBV12-4	TRBJ2-1	TRBD2
TGCAGTGCTAGAGATTGGCGACTAGCGGATAACACAGATACGCAGTATTTT	CSARDWRLADNTDTQYF	-	17	TRBV20-1	TRBJ2-3	TRBD2
TGTGCCAGCAGGGGGACAGGGACAGGAGAGACCCAGTACTTC	CASRGTGTGETQYF	many	14	TRBV6-1	TRBJ2-5	TRBD1
TGCGCCAGCAGCTTGCTTGGCGAGTCTACCTACAATGAGCAGTTCTTC	CASSLLGESTYNEQFF	-	16	TRBV5-1	TRBJ2-1	-
TGCGCCAGCAGCTTCGTGGGGGCGCTGGGGGACATTCAGTACTTC	CASSFVGALGDIQYF	-	15	TRBV5-1	TRBJ2-4	-
TGTGCCATCACTAGCCAAACAGGGGCAGGTGGGGCCAACGTCCTGACTTTC	CAITSQTGAGGANVLTF	-	17	TRBV10-3	TRBJ2-6	TRBD1
TGTGCCAGCAGTAGACCTCGAGTGGAGGGGCGGAAAAACATTCAGTACTTC	CASSRPRVEGRKNIQYF	few	17	TRBV6-2/TRBV6-3	TRBJ2-4	-
TGCAGTGCTGGGGAGACAGGGAATAACGGGGGCGAGCAGTACTTC	CSAGETGNNGGEQYF	-	15	TRBV20-1	TRBJ2-7	-
TGTGCCAGCAGCTCAAACACAGGGGGCGAGCAGTACTTC	CASSSNTGGEQYF	many	13	TRBV6-1	TRBJ2-7	TRBD1
TGTGCCACCAGTGACCGAGGGGGAGGCAATCAGCCCCAGCATTTT	CATSDRGGGNQPQHF	-	15	TRBV24-1	TRBJ1-5	-
TGTGCCAGCAGTTTAAGTCTTGCCAGCTACGAGCAGTACTTC	CASSLSLASYEQYF	few	14	TRBV12-3/TRBV12-4	TRBJ2-7	-
TGTGCCAGCAGCTTAGCGGGGTCCCGGGAGACCCAGTACTTC	CASSLAGSRETQYF	few	14	TRBV6-5	TRBJ2-5	TRBD2
TGTGCCAGCAGCTTAGAGGGTAGGGGAACCCAGCCCCAGCATTTT	CASSLEGRGTQPQHF	few	15	TRBV7-8	TRBJ1-5	-
TGTGCCAGCAGCTTAGCGGCTAGCGGGGACAATACGCAGTATTTT	CASSLAASGDNTQYF	few	15	TRBV13	TRBJ2-3	TRBD2
TGTGCCAGCAGACAGGGGAGTCTCGAGCAGTACTTC	CASRQGSLEQYF	few	12	TRBV25-1	TRBJ2-7	TRBD1
TGTGCCAGCAGCTCCCTTTCGGGGTATGGCTACACCTTC	CASSSLSGYGYTF	-	13	TRBV7-9	TRBJ1-2	-
TGTGCCAGCAGTTCCCAGCGCTACGAGCAGTACTTC	CASSSQRYEQYF	-	12	TRBV12-3/TRBV12-4	TRBJ2-7	-
TGTGCCATCAGTGAGTCAACGACAGGGGGCGGTGAGCAGTTCTTC	CAISESTTGGGEQFF	-	15	TRBV10-3	TRBJ2-1	TRBD1
TGTGCCAGCAGCTTAGAGGGGGATCCCTACGAGCAGTACTTC	CASSLEGDPYEQYF	few	14	TRBV7-2	TRBJ2-7	-
TGTGCCAGCAGCCCCTATCCCGGGAGGGCTGGCGCAGATACGCAGTATTTT	CASSPYPGRAGADTQYF	few	17	TRBV11-1	TRBJ2-3	TRBD2
TGCAGTGCTTTCCCCCGAACCGGGACAGGCATCTACGAGCAGTACTTC	CSAFPRTGTGIYEQYF	few	16	TRBV20-1	TRBJ2-7	TRBD1
TGCAGCGCCGCGGGACAGCTAGATAGCTACGAGCAGTACTTC	CSAAGQLDSYEQYF	-	14	TRBV29-1	TRBJ2-7	-
TGTGCCACCAGCAGAGCGACTAGCGGGTTAGCCAAAAACATTCAGTACTTC	CATSRATSGLAKNIQYF	-	17	TRBV15	TRBJ2-4	TRBD2
TGTGCCAGCAGCTTATCTACGGGTCTAACCTACGAGCAGTACTTC	CASSLSTGLTYEQYF	-	15	TRBV7-2	TRBJ2-7	-
TGTGCCAGCAGCCACGACCCCCGGACAAGTGATGTAGCAGATACGCAGTATTTT	CASSHDPRTSDVADTQYF	few	18	TRBV4-2	TRBJ2-3	-
TGTGCCAGCAGCGTAGACAGGGTTCGGACTGAAGCTTTCTTT	CASSVDRVRTEAFF	-	14	TRBV7-2	TRBJ1-1	TRBD1
TGCAGTGCTAGAGCCTCGGGACTCCGTACGTACAATGAGCAGTTCTTC	CSARASGLRTYNEQFF	few	16	TRBV20-1	TRBJ2-1	-
TGTGCCAGCAGTCGGACGACTAGCGGGGGACGAGATACGCAGTATTTT	CASSRTTSGGRDTQYF	few	16	TRBV12-3/TRBV12-4	TRBJ2-3	TRBD2
TGTGCCACCAGTGACCCCGGACTAGCGGGAGGAAAAGAGACCCAGTACTTC	CATSDPGLAGGKETQYF	few	17	TRBV24-1	TRBJ2-5	TRBD2
TGCGCCAGCAGCCAAATCGGACTCATTACCTACAATGAGCAGTTCTTC	CASSQIGLITYNEQFF	-	16	TRBV4-3	TRBJ2-1	-
TGTGCCAGCAGGGACAGGGTGATCAATCAGCCCCAGCATTTT	CASRDRVINQPQHF	-	14	TRBV2	TRBJ1-5	TRBD1
TGTGCCAGCGCAGACGATCGGACCCGAGAGACCCAGTACTTC	CASADDRTRETQYF	few	14	TRBV2	TRBJ2-5	-
TGCGCCAGCAGCTGGGGGCAGGAAGGAACTGAAGCTTTCTTT	CASSWGQEGTEAFF	-	14	TRBV5-1	TRBJ1-1	-
TGCAGCGTTGAAGTGGTCCCGACAGGAAACACCGGGGAGCTGTTTTTT	CSVEVVPTGNTGELFF	many	16	TRBV29-1	TRBJ2-2	-
TGTGCCAGCAGCTTAGGGCGGTTCGGCGGAACCACAGATACGCAGTATTTT	CASSLGRFGGTTDTQYF	few	17	TRBV11-2	TRBJ2-3	-
TGCGCCAGCAGCCGAAAAGTCCTGGACAGGGGACACGAGCAGTACTTC	CASSRKVLDRGHEQYF	-	16	TRBV4-1	TRBJ2-7	TRBD1
TGTGCCAGCAGCTTGCGGGACGGGAATGAAAAACTGTTTTTT	CASSLRDGNEKLFF	-	14	TRBV11-1	TRBJ1-4	-